This TCR beta chain is drawn from a study of CD8+ T cells in alopecia areata. Overall study: Tofacitinib treatment spanned 6 to 18 months, with 6 months off drug afterward.

Isolated RNA was reverse transcribed into cDNA used as the sequencing template. Sequencing was performed with immunoSEQ multiplex PCR; in TCRdb, only in-frame clones are kept and a portion is missing. The sample yields some 200,000 clones, roughly three fifths seen once. J gave up 3 bases and V 1 base, and 9 bases lay outside the gene matches. This CDR3 contains 16 residues. Germline V gene sequence: CDR1 SGHDT, CDR2 YYEEEE. Sample treatment: oral pan-JAK inhibitor, 5-10 mg twice daily. The material sequenced was CD4+ T cells sorted from blood, taken at week 4, from a patient treated with tofacitinib. The clonotype originates from a human donor with alopecia areata. The rearrangement uses TRBV5-6 and TRBJ2-5; 7 nucleotides align to TRBD2. DNA for the CDR3: TGTGCCAGCAGCTTGTTTCTCGGGACTAACGAAGAGACCCAGTACTTC. It is translated as CASSLFLGTNEETQYF. Full variable domain (rest looked up from reference TRBV5-6 and TRBJ2-5): DAGVTQSPTHLIKTRGQQVTLRCSPKSGHDTVSWYQQALGQGPQFIFQYYEEEERQRGNFPDRFSGHQFPNYSSELNVNALLLGDSALYLCASSLFLGTNEETQYFGPGTRLLVL.